The 22 T cell receptor beta chains listed next were all sequenced from one sample in a study of shared clonotypes between healthy human individuals (dated by TCRdb to 2020 to 2022). The library was generated by the immunoSEQ multiplex PCR assay. This immuneACCESS table, as held by TCRdb, lists in-frame sequences with V and J called but not all clones. Of the missing ones, under half trace to an unresolved V gene in checked studies; the others have no known cause. The sample contains about 1.1 million clones, approximately 78% of them found a single time. More than 0.5% of the sample is held by the ten biggest clonotypes. Sample: memory CD4+ T cells from PBMCs. According to the study, the label for this sample's cell subset or site signals: CD45RA-negative fraction. These receptors were collected from a young man in good health. Some clones in this sample may be carry-over from other donors' samples.

This clone was detected ten times or more. The CDR3 loop reads CASNDGRQWSNEQFF. The CDR3 DNA reads as TGTGCCAGCAATGATGGGAGACAGTGGAGCAATGAGCAGTTCTTC. This rearrangement joins TRBV5-8 to TRBJ2-1; D is possibly TRBD1 or TRBD2 (5 bases each). Germline V lookup: CDR1 SGHTS, CDR2 YDEGEE. V was shortened by 6 bases and J by 6 bases, with 19 bases between the two germline ends. This CDR3 is 15 amino acids long.

To note about this clone: Other nucleotide sequences from this sample produce the same CDR3. The chain links TRBV18 to TRBJ2-7; TRBD2 matches at 7 bases. Germline trimming cut 3 bases from V and 2 bases from J; bases unmatched to any gene: 1. The CDR3 runs to 13 residues. Germline V gives CDR1 KGHSH, CDR2 LQKENI. CDR3: CASSPGTTYEQYF. CDR3 sequence (DNA): TGTGCCAGCTCACCCGGGACTACCTACGAGCAGTACTTC.

This sequence joins TRBV6-6 and TRBJ1-1; 8 bases fit TRBD1. This CDR3 comprises 15 residues. In germline, CDR1 is MNHNY, CDR2 SVGAGI (reference sequence). V trimming: 6 bases; J trimming: 0 bases; junction bases outside the gene matches: 6. The CDR3, as DNA: TGTGCCAGCAGCCGGACAGGGCTAATGAACACTGAAGCTTTCTTT. Residues: CASSRTGLMNTEAFF.

The chain has TRBV13 and TRBJ2-1, with 7 bases that match TRBD2. CDR1 is PRHDT, CDR2 FYEKMQ, per germline (reference sequence). V lost 3 bases, J lost 7 bases, and 12 bases stayed unmatched. CDR3 length: 16 amino acids. In DNA form, the CDR3 reads TGTGCCAGCAGCTTTGGGGCGTACCCCGGGGGGAATGAGCAGTTCTTC. It is translated as CASSFGAYPGGNEQFF.

The gene calls are TRBV4-3 and TRBJ2-5; the D is unclear. In germline, CDR1 is LGHNA, CDR2 YSLEER. The germline V and J ends were trimmed by 4 bases and 7 bases, with 16 bases remaining between them. The CDR3 contains 14 residues. The CDR3 coding sequence is TGCGCCAGCAGCCCGAAGAGAGAAAGTGGGACCCAGTACTTC. It specifies CASSPKRESGTQYF.

The chain combines TRBV7-2 with TRBJ2-2; 7 nucleotides match TRBD2. Germline V lookup: CDR1 SGHTA, CDR2 FQGNSA. Germline trimming cut 4 bases from V and 13 bases from J; bases unmatched to any gene: 9. The CDR3 has 13 amino acids. The CDR3 sequence: CASSSSGGGSLFF. Here the CDR3 DNA reads TGTGCCAGCAGCTCCAGTGGGGGGGGTTCGCTGTTTTTT.

In its sample, this clone was seen a few times. J is TRBJ1-1 and V is TRBV30; D gene ambiguous. The germline gives CDR1 GTSNPN, CDR2 SVGIG (reference sequence). V was trimmed by 4 bases and J by 4 bases, leaving 7 bases between them. The CDR3 runs to 11 residues. In DNA form, the CDR3 reads TGTGCCTGGACAAGGACCACTGAAGCTTTCTTT. This gives the protein CAWTRTTEAFF.

The V call is TRBV11-3, the J call TRBJ2-1; D perhaps matches TRBD2 (6 bases). Trimming left V 6 bases short and J 8 bases short, with 14 bases between. Germline lookup yields CDR1 SGHNT and CDR2 YENEEA. The CDR3 runs to 13 residues. The CDR3 is CASSYGSGDEQFF. In DNA, the CDR3 is TGTGCCAGCAGTTACGGGAGTGGCGATGAGCAGTTCTTC.

The chain joins TRBV5-5 to TRBJ1-1; maybe TRBD1 (6 bases). The germline CDR1 and CDR2 sequences are SGHKS and YYEKEE (reference sequence). The CDR3 sequence is 15 residues long. V gave up 2 bases and J gave up 4 bases, with 15 bases separating them. This CDR3 reads CASSLEQGRATEAFF. The DNA of the CDR3 is TGTGCCAGCAGCTTAGAACAGGGACGGGCCACTGAAGCTTTCTTT.

Comments on this clone: Other DNA sequences in the sample encode the same CDR3. The V and J genes are TRBV18 and TRBJ2-4; TRBD2 might be the D (6 bases). Looked up from germline, CDR1 is KGHSH and CDR2 is LQKENI. Trimming removed 0 bases from V and 0 bases from J, with 9 bases in between. This CDR3 comprises 16 residues. The DNA of the CDR3 is TGTGCCAGCTCACCACCGGGGGGACTAGCCAAAAACATTCAGTACTTC. This translates into CASSPPGGLAKNIQYF.

The rearrangement links TRBV7-2 to TRBJ1-2; 12 bases align to TRBD1. The CDR3 runs to 15 residues. Germline lookup yields CDR1 SGHTA and CDR2 FQGNSA. The V segment lost 5 bases and the J segment 5 bases; nucleotides outside the gene matches: 6. CDR3 sequence: CASSHQGQGAYGYTF. CDR3 nucleotide sequence: TGTGCCAGCAGCCACCAGGGACAGGGGGCGTATGGCTACACCTTC.

V and J are TRBV28 and TRBJ2-7, with TRBD2 matching 7 bases. The V gene end was trimmed by 6 bases and the J gene end by 4 bases; junction bases not matched to a gene: 15. This CDR3 has 16 residues. The germline CDR1 and CDR2 sequences are MDHEN and SYDVKM. This chain's CDR3 is CASSQMGERDMYEQYF. The CDR3 DNA reads as TGTGCCAGCAGCCAAATGGGGGAGCGGGATATGTACGAGCAGTACTTC.

The rearrangement uses TRBV7-8 and TRBJ1-3; D gene ambiguous. The V gene lost 7 bases and the J gene lost 2 bases, with 12 bases spanning the gap. Germline V CDR1 and CDR2: SGHVS, FQNEAQ. The CDR3 has 14 amino acids. CDR3 in amino acids: CASTLARTGNTIYF. The CDR3, as DNA: TGTGCCAGCACCCTGGCCCGGACTGGAAACACCATATATTTT.

Of note for this clone: This sample also contains other DNA sequences that code for the same CDR3. The rearrangement links TRBV15 to TRBJ2-1, with D unresolved. This CDR3 spans 17 amino acids. V lost 0 bases and J 0 bases, leaving 12 bases between the germline ends. Germline-derived CDR1 and CDR2 are LNHNV and YYDKDF (reference sequence). The CDR3 loop is CATSRDPSGSSYNEQFF. The CDR3 nucleotides are TGTGCCACCAGCAGAGATCCCAGTGGAAGCTCCTACAATGAGCAGTTCTTC.

V usage is TRBV28 and J usage is TRBJ1-6; 11 nucleotides line up with TRBD1. With V trimmed by 2 bases and J by 7 bases, 1 base remained unmatched. This CDR3 region has 15 residues. CDR1 MDHEN and CDR2 SYDVKM come from the germline V gene. The CDR3: CASSLGTGGNSPLHF. As DNA, the CDR3 is TGTGCCAGCAGTTTAGGGACAGGGGGGAATTCACCCCTCCACTTT. Full variable domain (outside the CDR3, taken from reference TRBV28 and TRBJ1-6): DVKVTQSSRYLVKRTGEKVFLECVQDMDHENMFWYRQDPGLGLRLIYFSYDVKMKEKGDIPEGYSVSREKKERFSLILESASTNQTSMYLCASSLGTGGNSPLHFGNGTRLTVT.

The chain is built from TRBV5-1 and TRBJ2-5; the match to TRBD1 covers 7 bases. The CDR3 length is 15 residues. The V gene end was trimmed by 4 bases and the J gene end by 7 bases; junction bases not matched to a gene: 13. Germline V gene sequence: CDR1 SGHRS, CDR2 YFSETQ. CDR3 in DNA: TGCGCCAGCAGCCCGACACAGGGGACCCATGGGACCCAGTACTTC. Amino acids: CASSPTQGTHGTQYF.

The sample holds a few counts of this clone. The chain joins TRBV2 to TRBJ2-7; 9 bases agree with TRBD1. V trimming: 7 bases; J trimming: 5 bases; junction bases outside the gene matches: 3. The CDR3 runs 12 residues. Germline-derived CDR1 and CDR2 are SNHLY and FYNNEI. The CDR3 DNA is TGTGCCAGCATGGACAGGGGTAACGAGCAGTACTTC. Its translation: CASMDRGNEQYF.

CDR3 region: CASSLSYRGDEQYF. CDR3 nucleotide sequence: TGTGCCAGCAGTTTATCTTATCGGGGCGACGAGCAGTACTTC. The chain carries TRBV28 and TRBJ2-7; D tentatively fits TRBD1 or TRBD2 (5 bases each). Deletions cut 1 base from V and 5 bases from J, with 12 bases between. From germline, CDR1 is MDHEN and CDR2 SYDVKM. The CDR3 is 14 residues long.

This rearrangement joins TRBV5-1 to TRBJ2-7; D tentatively reads TRBD1 or TRBD2 (5 bases each). Germline CDR1 SGHRS, CDR2 YFSETQ. The CDR3 has 15 amino acids. The ends were cut back, 2 bases at V and 5 bases at J, with 17 bases in the middle. The DNA of the CDR3 is TGCGCCAGCAGCTTCCCGGACCGACTGGGGGACGAGCAGTACTTC. Protein sequence: CASSFPDRLGDEQYF. Full variable domain (remainder filled in from reference TRBV5-1 and TRBJ2-7): KAGVTQTPRYLIKTRGQQVTLSCSPISGHRSVSWYQQTPGQGLQFLFEYFSETQRNKGNFPGRFSGRQFSNSRSEMNVSTLELGDSALYLCASSFPDRLGDEQYFGPGTRLTVT.

In its sample, this clone was seen a few times. The V call is TRBV5-1, the J call TRBJ1-1; 9 bases match TRBD1. Germline lookup yields CDR1 SGHRS and CDR2 YFSETQ. The CDR3 totals 18 residues. The junction had 10 bases not matched to a gene; V was cut back by 0 bases and J by 1 base. In DNA form, the CDR3 reads TGCGCCAGCAGCTTGGCATCGTGGGACAGGGTAAGGAACACTGAAGCTTTCTTT. It codes for CASSLASWDRVRNTEAFF.

V is TRBV6-5 and J is TRBJ1-3; D uncertain. Germline CDR1 reads MNHEY; CDR2 reads SVGAGI. This CDR3 region has 15 residues. V was trimmed by 2 bases and J by 4 bases, leaving 12 bases between them. The CDR3 coding sequence is TGTGCCAGCAGTTACCAAGTCGGGTCCGGAAACACCATATATTTT. The encoded protein is CASSYQVGSGNTIYF.

V usage is TRBV13 and J usage is TRBJ2-7, with D uncertain. Per the germline V gene, CDR1 is PRHDT and CDR2 is FYEKMQ (reference sequence). The CDR3 length is 15 residues. Deletions cut 4 bases from V and 1 base from J, with 14 bases between. CDR3 in amino acids: CASSSLGRWSYEQYF. In DNA, the CDR3 is TGTGCCAGCAGCTCCCTAGGGCGGTGGTCCTACGAGCAGTACTTC.